A single sample gave rise to the 31 T cell receptor beta chains below, sequenced in a study of cytotoxic CD8 clonotypes in ibrutinib-treated CLL. Profiled with immunoSEQ multiplex PCR; TCRdb holds only in-frame clones, not every one. The repertoire holds about 15,000 clones, with about 80% as singletons. The sequences come from PBMCs, collected before ibrutinib treatment. Receptor source: a human donor with chronic lymphocytic leukemia.

This chain joins TRBV9 and TRBJ2-2, with TRBD1 matching over 11 bases. V lost 4 bases to trimming and J lost 3 bases; unmatched junction nucleotides: 5. CDR3 length: 16 amino acids. Germline V gene data show CDR1 as SGDLS and CDR2 as YYNGEE. The CDR3 reads CASSMGQGGDTGELFF. The CDR3 coding sequence is TGTGCCAGCAGCATGGGACAGGGGGGCGACACCGGGGAGCTGTTTTTT.

The rearrangement joins TRBV5-1 to TRBJ2-1, with D maybe TRBD2 (6 bases). V was clipped by 5 bases and J by 4 bases, with 16 bases between them. The CDR3 contains 15 residues. Per the germline V gene, CDR1 is SGHRS and CDR2 is YFSETQ. The CDR3 DNA reads TGCGCCAGCAGAATTGGAGGGACCGCATACAATGAGCAGTTCTTC. This sequence encodes CASRIGGTAYNEQFF.

The chain is built from TRBV7-2 and TRBJ2-5; tentative D call: TRBD1 (6 bases). The V end lost 4 bases, the J end lost 3 bases, and 9 bases lay between the germline ends. Germline CDR1 SGHTA, CDR2 FQGNSA. The CDR3 covers 13 residues. CDR3: CASSSGQKETQYF. Written as DNA, the CDR3 is TGTGCCAGCAGCTCCGGACAGAAAGAGACCCAGTACTTC.

The chain combines TRBV28 with TRBJ1-1, with D hard to call. CDR1 is MDHEN and CDR2 is SYDVKM in the germline V gene. The CDR3 has 12 residues. Trimming stripped 3 bases from V and 8 bases from J, with 10 bases between. CDR3 loop: CASSFSPREAFF. CDR3 in DNA: TGTGCCAGCAGTTTCTCCCCCCGAGAAGCTTTCTTT.

The rearrangement uses TRBV27 and TRBJ1-1; a weak D match, TRBD1 (5 bases). Trimming left V 2 bases short and J 4 bases short, with 8 bases between. The CDR3 totals 13 residues. Per the germline V gene, CDR1 is MNHEY and CDR2 is SMNVEV (reference sequence). The CDR3 DNA sequence: TGTGCCAGCAGTTTAAACGGGGGCACTGAAGCTTTCTTT. Translation: CASSLNGGTEAFF.

The chain combines TRBV27 with TRBJ2-2, with 9 bases identical to TRBD1. The CDR3 spans 17 residues. V dropped 6 bases and J dropped 6; count of bases not matched to a gene: 14. Germline V gene lookup returns CDR1 MNHEY and CDR2 SMNVEV (reference sequence). The CDR3 sequence is CASSPTLTGGWAGELFF. CDR3 sequence (DNA): TGTGCCAGCAGCCCTACCCTAACAGGGGGCTGGGCCGGGGAGCTGTTTTTT.

This clone was seen more than once but under ten times. The CDR3 nucleotides are TGTGCCAGCTCATCCGGGACAGGGGATAATCAGCCCCAGCATTTT. Protein product: CASSSGTGDNQPQHF. The chain joins TRBV18 to TRBJ1-5; TRBD1 aligns across 10 bases. J gave up 4 bases and V 5 bases, and 5 bases lay outside the gene matches. The germline gives CDR1 KGHSH, CDR2 LQKENI. The CDR3 is 15 amino acids. Supplemented by reference TRBV18 and TRBJ1-5, the full variable domain reads NAGVMQNPRHLVRRRGQEARLRCSPMKGHSHVYWYRQLPEEGLKFMVYLQKENIIDESGMPKERFSAEFPKEGPSILRIQQVVRGDSAAYFCASSSGTGDNQPQHFGDGTRLSIL.

The J gene is TRBJ2-1, the V gene TRBV14; the D is unclear. The CDR3 loop spans 17 amino acids. CDR1 and CDR2 (germline): SGHDN, FVKESK. V was clipped by 0 bases and J by 4 bases, with 16 bases between them. The DNA of the CDR3 is TGTGCCAGCAGCCAAGAATTTTTCGGCGGAAATTACAATGAGCAGTTCTTC. Its protein product is CASSQEFFGGNYNEQFF.

The chain has TRBV7-9 and TRBJ1-4, with unresolved D. V was cut by 5 bases and J by 1 base, with 8 bases left in between. The length of the CDR3 is 14 residues. Germline lookup yields CDR1 SEHNR and CDR2 FQNEAQ (reference sequence). CDR3 nucleotide sequence: TGTGCCAGCAGCGCAGACGGAACTAATGAAAAACTGTTTTTT. Its protein product is CASSADGTNEKLFF.

This sequence joins TRBV11-2 and TRBJ1-1; the match to TRBD1 covers 12 bases. J was trimmed by 7 bases and V by 5 bases; bases with no gene match: 11. The CDR3 loop spans 16 amino acids. Germline V gives CDR1 SGHAT, CDR2 FQNNGV. CDR3 in amino acids: CASSPGDRGRKSEAFF. The DNA of the CDR3 is TGTGCCAGCAGCCCGGGGGACAGGGGGCGCAAGAGTGAAGCTTTCTTT.

The chain combines TRBV21-1 with TRBJ2-3; TRBD2, the table's D call, was not compared with the DNA. TRBV21-1 is a listed pseudogene. The CDR3 is 16 residues long. The CDR3 nucleotides are TGTGCCAGCAGCAAAGTACGGCAGGACTGCACAGATACGCAGTATTTT. It codes for CASSKVRQDCTDTQYF.

The V and J genes are TRBV10-1 and TRBJ1-1, with D hard to call. Germline CDR1 WNHNN, CDR2 SYGVQD (reference sequence). This CDR3 is 15 amino acids long. The V gene lost 3 bases and the J gene lost 5 bases, with 16 bases spanning the gap. The chain's CDR3 is CASSDSGVLGTEAFF. In DNA form, the CDR3 reads TGCGCCAGCAGTGACTCGGGCGTCCTCGGGACTGAAGCTTTCTTT.

The chain links TRBV4-1 to TRBJ1-4; D not resolved. The CDR3 sequence is 15 residues long. V lost 0 bases, J lost 3 bases, and 8 bases lay in between. Germline V gene lookup returns CDR1 MGHRA and CDR2 YSYEKL. CDR3 amino acids: CASSQEGLANEKLFF. CDR3 DNA sequence: TGCGCCAGCAGCCAAGAGGGCCTCGCTAATGAAAAACTGTTTTTT.

The chain employs TRBV13 and TRBJ1-1, with D unclear. V shed 3 bases and J shed 5 bases, with 10 bases lying between them. In germline, CDR1 is PRHDT, CDR2 FYEKMQ (reference sequence). The CDR3 consists of 13 residues. This CDR3 reads CASSLNTGTEAFF. DNA of the CDR3: TGTGCCAGCAGCTTGAATACGGGGACTGAAGCTTTCTTT.

The rearrangement joins TRBV28 to TRBJ1-5; 9 bases agree with TRBD1. CDR1 is MDHEN, CDR2 SYDVKM, per germline. This CDR3 comprises 16 residues. The V gene end was trimmed by 7 bases and the J gene end by 4 bases; junction bases not matched to a gene: 11. DNA of the CDR3: TGTGCCAGCAAGCGTAGCACGGACAGGGGAAATCAGCCCCAGCATTTT. Protein sequence: CASKRSTDRGNQPQHF. Variable domain in full (rest from reference TRBV28 and TRBJ1-5): DVKVTQSSRYLVKRTGEKVFLECVQDMDHENMFWYRQDPGLGLRLIYFSYDVKMKEKGDIPEGYSVSREKKERFSLILESASTNQTSMYLCASKRSTDRGNQPQHFGDGTRLSIL.

The V and J genes are TRBV9 and TRBJ1-1; a weak D match, TRBD1 (6 bases). Per the germline V gene, CDR1 is SGDLS and CDR2 is YYNGEE. The CDR3 consists of 15 residues. Trimming took 6 bases from V and 3 from J, leaving 18 bases between them. The CDR3 nucleotides read TGTGCCAGCAACACCCTTACAGGGTCGTACACTGAAGCTTTCTTT. Translated, it gives CASNTLTGSYTEAFF.

The chain is built from TRBV28 and TRBJ2-1, with 8 bases matching TRBD1. Losses at the gene ends were 8 bases for V and 7 bases for J; bases not matched to a gene: 4. Germline-derived CDR1 and CDR2 are MDHEN and SYDVKM. The CDR3 contains 12 residues. This CDR3 is CASGQGRNEQFF. CDR3 bases: TGTGCCAGCGGACAGGGAAGGAATGAGCAGTTCTTC.

The rearrangement joins TRBV18 to TRBJ2-7; D may match TRBD1 or TRBD2 (5 bases each). The germline V and J ends were trimmed by 2 bases and 3 bases, with 14 bases remaining between them. The CDR3 loop spans 15 amino acids. The germline gives CDR1 KGHSH, CDR2 LQKENI. CDR3 DNA sequence: TGTGCCAGCTCACCAACCCAGGGCGCGGGCTACGAGCAGTACTTC. Translation gives CASSPTQGAGYEQYF.

In this sample, this clone turned up once. This rearrangement joins TRBV18 to TRBJ1-2, with a possible D match to TRBD1 (5 bases). The ends were cut back, 3 bases at V and 0 bases at J, with 11 bases in the middle. The V gene's germline CDR1 is KGHSH and CDR2 LQKENI. CDR3 length: 15 amino acids. The CDR3 sequence: CASSPVEGTNYGYTF. In DNA form, the CDR3 reads TGTGCCAGCTCACCCGTGGAGGGGACTAACTATGGCTACACCTTC.

In its sample, this clone was seen once. This chain joins TRBV28 and TRBJ2-4; D perhaps matches TRBD2 (5 bases). This CDR3 contains 15 residues. Germline-derived CDR1 and CDR2 are MDHEN and SYDVKM. The germline V and J ends were trimmed by 3 bases and 8 bases, with 17 bases remaining between them. The CDR3 region is CASSFNTPGVDIQYF. CDR3 DNA sequence: TGTGCCAGCAGTTTCAACACCCCCGGGGTCGACATTCAGTACTTC.

This clone was detected a few times. The chain has TRBV6-6 and TRBJ1-5, with D hard to call. Germline V lookup: CDR1 MNHNY, CDR2 SVGAGI (reference sequence). V was pared by 6 bases and J by 0 bases, with 9 bases between. The length of the CDR3 is 14 residues. CDR3 bases: TGTGCCAGCAGCTTAGATACTAGCAATCAGCCCCAGCATTTT. It translates to CASSLDTSNQPQHF.

About this clone: The junction departs from the called germline gene at one end, perhaps through a read error. The rearrangement joins TRBV5-8 to TRBJ2-3; D is perhaps TRBD1 or TRBD2 (5 bases each). The CDR3 loop spans 11 amino acids. Germline V gene lookup returns CDR1 SGHTS and CDR2 YDEGEE. CDR3: CASTLGPPQYF. CDR3 DNA: TGTGCCAGCACCTTGGGACCTCCGCAGTATTTT. The entire variable domain, with the rest obtained from reference TRBV5-8 and TRBJ2-3, is as follows: EAGVTQSPTHLIKTRGQQATLRCSPISGHTSVYWYQQALGLGLQFLLWYDEGEERNRGNFPPRFSGRQFPNYSSELNVNALELEDSALYLCASTLGPPQYFGPGTRLTVL.

The genes are TRBV28 and TRBJ2-1, with unresolved D. V lost 2 bases, J lost 8 bases, and 10 bases lay in between. CDR1 and CDR2 (germline): MDHEN, SYDVKM. The CDR3 totals 13 residues. In DNA form, the CDR3 reads TGTGCCAGCAGTTTACTAGTGACTCATGAGCAGTTCTTC. Protein sequence: CASSLLVTHEQFF.

The chain recombines TRBV28 with TRBJ1-1; 7 nucleotides agree with TRBD1. Germline-derived CDR1 and CDR2 are MDHEN and SYDVKM. The CDR3 runs 15 residues. V shed 4 bases and J 3 bases; nucleotides not matched to a gene: 8. The CDR3 region is CASSSGQDTDTEAFF. In nucleotides, the CDR3 is TGTGCCAGCAGTTCTGGACAGGATACGGACACTGAAGCTTTCTTT.

In this sample, this clone turned up a few times. The chain carries TRBV10-3 and TRBJ2-3; possible D gene TRBD2, 6 bases. The CDR3 sequence is 12 residues long. V gave up 3 bases and J gave up 11 bases, with 12 bases separating them. The germline gives CDR1 ENHRY, CDR2 SYGVKD. The chain's CDR3 is CAISDWEEGQYF. CDR3 DNA: TGTGCCATCAGTGACTGGGAGGAGGGGCAGTATTTT.

This rearrangement joins TRBV7-3 to TRBJ2-7, with 8 nucleotides matching TRBD2. Germline V gene sequence: CDR1 SGHTA, CDR2 FQGTGA. The V gene end was trimmed by 4 bases and the J gene end by 6 bases; junction bases not matched to a gene: 5. The CDR3 spans 13 residues. The CDR3 sequence is CASSSGLVGEQYF. DNA of the CDR3: TGTGCCAGCAGCTCGGGACTAGTGGGCGAGCAGTACTTC.

Points on this clone: This sample also contains other DNA sequences that code for the same CDR3. This chain links TRBV27 with TRBJ2-5, with 7 positions matching TRBD2. In germline, CDR1 is MNHEY, CDR2 SMNVEV (reference sequence). The ends lost 4 bases at V and 4 bases at J; junction bases unmatched: 3. CDR3 size: 13 residues. CDR3 DNA sequence: TGTGCCAGCAGTTCGGCGGGAGCAGAGACCCAGTACTTC. Translated: CASSSAGAETQYF.

The CDR3 region has the DNA TGCGCCAGCAGACAAGAGCGGGACAGGCACTCCGGGGAGCTGTTTTTT. Its protein product is CASRQERDRHSGELFF. The chain has TRBV5-1 and TRBJ2-2; perhaps TRBD1 as D (8 bases). Trimming stripped 5 bases from V and 6 bases from J, with 20 bases between. Germline loops: CDR1 SGHRS, CDR2 YFSETQ. The CDR3 contains 16 residues.

This rearrangement joins TRBV28 to TRBJ2-3; TRBD1 matches 7 bases. Germline CDR1 reads MDHEN; CDR2 reads SYDVKM. With V trimmed by 5 bases and J by 4 bases, 15 bases remained unmatched. This CDR3 has 17 residues. This CDR3 reads CASSQPPGQVGADTQYF. The CDR3, as DNA: TGTGCCAGCAGTCAGCCCCCAGGACAGGTGGGGGCAGATACGCAGTATTTT.

This chain connects TRBV23-1 to TRBJ1-3; D uncertain. TRBV23-1 is an ORF for which the function is uncertain. V was clipped by 4 bases and J by 0 bases, with 16 bases between them. The CDR3 loop spans 17 amino acids. CDR3 region: CASSPPKDGSSGNTIYF. The DNA of the CDR3 is TGCGCCAGCAGTCCACCAAAGGACGGGAGCTCTGGAAACACCATATATTTT.

The chain carries TRBV10-3 and TRBJ2-1, with D possibly matching TRBD1 (6 bases). The CDR3 extends over 13 amino acids. From germline, CDR1 is ENHRY and CDR2 SYGVKD. V shed 7 bases and J shed 6 bases, with 13 bases lying between them. CDR3 in DNA: TGTGCCATCAAGTCAGGGGTGGGCAATGAGCAGTTCTTC. It codes for CAIKSGVGNEQFF.